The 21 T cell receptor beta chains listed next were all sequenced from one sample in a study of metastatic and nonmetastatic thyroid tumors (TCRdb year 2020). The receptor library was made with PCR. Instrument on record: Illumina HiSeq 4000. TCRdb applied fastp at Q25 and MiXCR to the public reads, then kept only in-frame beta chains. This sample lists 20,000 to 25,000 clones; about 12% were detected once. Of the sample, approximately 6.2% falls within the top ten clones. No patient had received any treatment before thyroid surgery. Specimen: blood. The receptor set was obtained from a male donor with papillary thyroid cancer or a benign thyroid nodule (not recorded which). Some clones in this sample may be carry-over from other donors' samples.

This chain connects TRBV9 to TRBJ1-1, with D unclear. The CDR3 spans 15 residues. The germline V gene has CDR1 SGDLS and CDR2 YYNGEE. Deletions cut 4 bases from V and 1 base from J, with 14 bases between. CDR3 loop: CASSPREGRNTEAFF. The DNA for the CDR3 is TGTGCCAGCAGCCCCCGGGAGGGTAGGAACACTGAAGCTTTCTTT.

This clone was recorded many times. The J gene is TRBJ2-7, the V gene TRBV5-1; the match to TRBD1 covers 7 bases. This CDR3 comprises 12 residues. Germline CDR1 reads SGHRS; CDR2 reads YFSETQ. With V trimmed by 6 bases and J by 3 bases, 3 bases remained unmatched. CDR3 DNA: TGCGCCAGCAAGGGGGACAGCTACGAGCAGTACTTC. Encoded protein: CASKGDSYEQYF.

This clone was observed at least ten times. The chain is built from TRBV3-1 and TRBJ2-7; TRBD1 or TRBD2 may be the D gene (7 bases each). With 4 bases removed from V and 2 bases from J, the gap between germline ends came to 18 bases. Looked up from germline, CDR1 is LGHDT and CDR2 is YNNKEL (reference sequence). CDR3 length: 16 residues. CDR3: CASSRRLGRGPYEQYF. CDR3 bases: TGTGCCAGCAGCCGTAGATTGGGGAGGGGGCCCTACGAGCAGTACTTC.

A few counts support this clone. The CDR3 region has the DNA TGTGCCAGCAGCCCGCCTCACAGGGTTAGAAGCAATCAGCCCCAGCATTTT. It translates to CASSPPHRVRSNQPQHF. This chain connects TRBV28 to TRBJ1-5; a weak D match, TRBD1 (6 bases). The CDR3 has 17 amino acids. Germline V gene sequence: CDR1 MDHEN, CDR2 SYDVKM. V lost 6 bases and J 1 base, leaving 19 bases between the germline ends.

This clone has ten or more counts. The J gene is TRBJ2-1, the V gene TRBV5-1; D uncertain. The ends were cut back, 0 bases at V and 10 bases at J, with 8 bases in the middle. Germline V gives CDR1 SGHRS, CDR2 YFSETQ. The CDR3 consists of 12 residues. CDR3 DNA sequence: TGCGCCAGCAGCTTGGTTGAACAGGAGCAGTTCTTC. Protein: CASSLVEQEQFF.

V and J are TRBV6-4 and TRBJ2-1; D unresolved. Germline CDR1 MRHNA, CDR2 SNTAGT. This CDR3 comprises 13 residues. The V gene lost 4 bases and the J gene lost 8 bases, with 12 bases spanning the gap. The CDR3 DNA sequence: TGTGCCAGCAGTGTGGAGCACTTCGATGAGCAGTTCTTC. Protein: CASSVEHFDEQFF.

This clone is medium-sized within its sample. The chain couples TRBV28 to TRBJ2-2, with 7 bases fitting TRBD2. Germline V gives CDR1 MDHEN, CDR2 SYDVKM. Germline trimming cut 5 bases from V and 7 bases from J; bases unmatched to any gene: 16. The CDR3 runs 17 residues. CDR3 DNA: TGTGCCAGCAGTCTGATTCCGGGGACGGGAGGCATCGGGGAGCTGTTTTTT. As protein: CASSLIPGTGGIGELFF.

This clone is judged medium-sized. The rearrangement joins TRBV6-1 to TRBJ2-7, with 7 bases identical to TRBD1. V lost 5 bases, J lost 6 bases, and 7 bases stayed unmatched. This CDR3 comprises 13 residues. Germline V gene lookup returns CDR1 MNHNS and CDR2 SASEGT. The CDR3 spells CASSQTGSVEQYF. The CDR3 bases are TGTGCCAGCAGTCAGACAGGGTCTGTCGAGCAGTACTTC.

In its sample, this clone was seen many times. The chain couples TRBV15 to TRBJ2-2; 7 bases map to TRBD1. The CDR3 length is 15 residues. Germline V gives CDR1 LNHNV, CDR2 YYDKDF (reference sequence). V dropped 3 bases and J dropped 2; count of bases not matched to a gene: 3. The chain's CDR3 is CATSSRDRNTGELFF. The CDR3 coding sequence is TGTGCCACCAGCAGCCGGGACAGAAACACCGGGGAGCTGTTTTTT. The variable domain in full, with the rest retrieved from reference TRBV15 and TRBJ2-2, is DAMVIQNPRYQVTQFGKPVTLSCSQTLNHNVMYWYQQKSSQAPKLLFHYYDKDFNNEADTPDNFQSRRPNTSFCFLDIRSPGLGDTAMYLCATSSRDRNTGELFFGEGSRLTVL.

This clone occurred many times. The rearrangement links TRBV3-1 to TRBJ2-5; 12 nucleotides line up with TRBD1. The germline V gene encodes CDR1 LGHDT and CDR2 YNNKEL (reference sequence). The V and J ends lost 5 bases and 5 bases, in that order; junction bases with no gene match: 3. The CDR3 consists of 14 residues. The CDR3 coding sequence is TGTGCCAGCAGCGGGACAGGGGGCCGGGAGACCCAGTACTTC. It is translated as CASSGTGGRETQYF.

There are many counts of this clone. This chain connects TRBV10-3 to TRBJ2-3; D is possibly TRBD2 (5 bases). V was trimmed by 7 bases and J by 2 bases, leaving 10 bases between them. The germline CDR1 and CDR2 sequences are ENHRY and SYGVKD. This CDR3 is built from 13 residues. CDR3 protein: CAINEGPTDTQYF. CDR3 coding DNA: TGTGCCATCAACGAGGGCCCCACAGATACGCAGTATTTT.

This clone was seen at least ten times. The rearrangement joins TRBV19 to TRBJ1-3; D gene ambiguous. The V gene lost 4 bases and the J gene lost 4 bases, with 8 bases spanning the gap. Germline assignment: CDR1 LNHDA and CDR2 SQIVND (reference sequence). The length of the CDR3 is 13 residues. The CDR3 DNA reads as TGTGCCAGTAGTACCACAAGGGGAAACACCATATATTTT. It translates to CASSTTRGNTIYF.

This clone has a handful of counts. DNA of the CDR3: TGTGCCAGCAGCTTGGTGTGGGCTGTCAGCGGGGCGAACACCGGGGAGCTGTTTTTT. This codes for CASSLVWAVSGANTGELFF. The rearrangement uses TRBV5-6 and TRBJ2-2; 7 bases fit TRBD2. With 0 bases clipped from V and 0 bases from J, the junction kept 11 bases outside the gene matches. There are 19 residues in the CDR3. CDR1 SGHDT and CDR2 YYEEEE come from the germline V gene.

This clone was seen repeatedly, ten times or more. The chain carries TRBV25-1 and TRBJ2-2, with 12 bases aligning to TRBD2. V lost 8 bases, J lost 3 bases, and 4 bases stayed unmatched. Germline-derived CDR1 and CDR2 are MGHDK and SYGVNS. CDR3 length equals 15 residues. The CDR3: CASAGTSGYTGELFF. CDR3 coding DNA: TGTGCCAGCGCTGGGACTAGCGGGTACACCGGGGAGCTGTTTTTT.

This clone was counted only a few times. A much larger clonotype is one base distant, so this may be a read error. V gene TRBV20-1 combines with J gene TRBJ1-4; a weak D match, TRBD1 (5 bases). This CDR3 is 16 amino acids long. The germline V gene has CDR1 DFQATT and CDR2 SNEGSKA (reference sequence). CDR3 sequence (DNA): TGCAGTGCTAGCTGGGGCAGGGCGTCAACTAATGAAAAACTGGTTTTT. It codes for CSASWGRASTNEKLVF.

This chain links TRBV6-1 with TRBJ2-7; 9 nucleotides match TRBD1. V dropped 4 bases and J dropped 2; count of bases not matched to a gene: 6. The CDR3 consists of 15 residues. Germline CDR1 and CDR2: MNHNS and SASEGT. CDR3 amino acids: CASSAPGQGPYEQYF. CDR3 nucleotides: TGTGCCAGCAGTGCACCGGGACAGGGACCCTACGAGCAGTACTTC.

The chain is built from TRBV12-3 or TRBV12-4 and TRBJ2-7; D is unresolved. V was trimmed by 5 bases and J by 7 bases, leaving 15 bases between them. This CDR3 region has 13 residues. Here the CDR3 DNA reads TGTGCCAGCAGTCTTGGGCCCATTGGGGAGCAGTACTTC. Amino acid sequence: CASSLGPIGEQYF.

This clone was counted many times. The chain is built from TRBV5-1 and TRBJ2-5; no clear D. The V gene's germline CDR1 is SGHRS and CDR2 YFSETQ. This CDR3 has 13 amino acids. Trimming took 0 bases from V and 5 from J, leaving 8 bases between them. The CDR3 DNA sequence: TGCGCCAGCAGCTTGGAACAGTCCGAGACCCAGTACTTC. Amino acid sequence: CASSLEQSETQYF.

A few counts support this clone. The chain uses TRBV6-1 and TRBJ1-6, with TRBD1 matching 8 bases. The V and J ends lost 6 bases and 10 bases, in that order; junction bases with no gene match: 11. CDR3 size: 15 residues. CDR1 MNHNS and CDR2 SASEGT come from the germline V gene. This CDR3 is CASRTQGAGRSPLHF. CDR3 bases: TGTGCCAGCAGAACCCAGGGGGCGGGAAGATCACCCCTCCACTTT.

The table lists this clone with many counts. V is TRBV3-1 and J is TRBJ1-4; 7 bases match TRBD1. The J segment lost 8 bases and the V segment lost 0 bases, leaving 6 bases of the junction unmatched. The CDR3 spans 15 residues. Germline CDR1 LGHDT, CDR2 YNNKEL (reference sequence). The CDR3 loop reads CASSQEDRTPEKLFF. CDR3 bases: TGTGCCAGCAGCCAAGAGGACAGGACACCAGAAAAACTGTTTTTT.

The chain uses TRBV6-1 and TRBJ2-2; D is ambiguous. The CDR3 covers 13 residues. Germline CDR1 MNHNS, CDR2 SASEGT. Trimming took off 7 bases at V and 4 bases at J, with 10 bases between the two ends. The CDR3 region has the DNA TGTGCCAGCAACGTGGGTGGCACCGGGGAGCTGTTTTTT. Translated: CASNVGGTGELFF.